This TCR beta chain was identified during a study of blood T cell repertoires in COVID-19. Produced via immunoSEQ multiplex PCR; TCRdb's table is partial and in-frame only. The profile shows some 160,000 clones, about four fifths of them singletons. The sequencing sample was made of peripheral blood. This sequence was found in a woman older than 75 with acute or convalescent COVID-19.

The CDR3 DNA reads as TGTGCCAGCAGCTTACCCGGGGGGCCGAACACCGGGGAGCTGTTTTTT. It is translated as CASSLPGGPNTGELFF. The chain is built from TRBV7-6 and TRBJ2-2; perhaps TRBD2 as D (7 bases). Germline V gene sequence: CDR1 SGHVS, CDR2 FNYEAQ. The length of the CDR3 is 16 residues. The V end lost 2 bases, the J end lost 0 bases, and 10 bases lay between the germline ends.